This T cell receptor (beta chain) appears in the sequencing data of a study of cytomegalovirus exposure and HLA in healthy donors. Study-wide results and limits: Follow-up analysis later connected one missense variant in DCLRE1C with trimming of TCR beta V- and J-genes. Cytomegalovirus-associated status was assigned to approximately 160 TCR beta chains.

Worth noting for this clone: What it binds is unknown.

The CDR3 has 15 amino acids. The J segment lost 1 base and the V segment lost 5 bases, leaving 6 bases of the junction unmatched. Germline V CDR1 and CDR2: SGHAT, FQNNGV. 13 Jbeta primers and 60 Vbeta primers were used for the PCR. The table came from immunoSEQ multiplex PCR; TCRdb's copy has only in-frame clones and leaves some out. The sample records around 120,000 clones, under 85% being singletons. The sample was PBMCs. The receptor comes from a human donor in good health. The V and J genes are TRBV11-2 and TRBJ1-1; 8 bases match TRBD1. CDR3 nucleotide sequence: TGTGCCAGCAGCCTTCGGGACAGGCCGAACACTGAAGCTTTCTTT. It specifies CASSLRDRPNTEAFF.